This T cell receptor beta chain was obtained from a study of blood T cell repertoires in COVID-19. About the study: Sample material is recorded as cDNA or gDNA derived from T cells, B-cell-depleted T cells, or PBMCs.

The table came from immunoSEQ multiplex PCR; TCRdb's copy has only in-frame clones and leaves some out. The table has fewer than 250,000 clones, about 85% seen once; the top ten hold about 1.1%. CDR1 and CDR2 (germline): KGHDR, SFDVKD. The CDR3 has 16 amino acids. V shed 5 bases, J shed 2 bases, and the junction held 8 bases outside the gene matches. V is TRBV24-1 and J is TRBJ2-3; 8 bases are a match to TRBD2. The material sequenced was peripheral blood. The receptor comes from a man aged 25 to 45 with acute or convalescent COVID-19. CDR3 DNA sequence: TGTGCCACCAGTGTCGGTAGCGGGGTCAACACAGATACGCAGTATTTT. Residues: CATSVGSGVNTDTQYF.